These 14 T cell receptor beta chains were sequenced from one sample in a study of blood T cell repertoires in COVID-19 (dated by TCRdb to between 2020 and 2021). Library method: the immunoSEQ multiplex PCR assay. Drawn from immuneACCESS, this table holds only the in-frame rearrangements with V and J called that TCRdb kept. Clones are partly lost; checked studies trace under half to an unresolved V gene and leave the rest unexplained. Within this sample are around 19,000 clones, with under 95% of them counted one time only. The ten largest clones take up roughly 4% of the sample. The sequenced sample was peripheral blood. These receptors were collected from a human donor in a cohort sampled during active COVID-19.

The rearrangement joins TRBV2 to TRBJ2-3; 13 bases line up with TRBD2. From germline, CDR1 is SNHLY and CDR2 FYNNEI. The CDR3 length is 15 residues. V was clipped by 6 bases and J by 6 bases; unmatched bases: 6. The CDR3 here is CASRQTSGGIDTQYF. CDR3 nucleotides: TGTGCCAGCAGGCAGACTAGCGGGGGGATCGATACGCAGTATTTT.

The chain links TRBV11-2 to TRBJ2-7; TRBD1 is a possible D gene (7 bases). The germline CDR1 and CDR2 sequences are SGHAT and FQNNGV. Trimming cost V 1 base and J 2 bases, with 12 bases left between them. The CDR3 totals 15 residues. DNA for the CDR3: TGTGCCAGCAGCTTAGGCAGGGGGGACGCCTACGAGCAGTACGTC. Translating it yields CASSLGRGDAYEQYV.

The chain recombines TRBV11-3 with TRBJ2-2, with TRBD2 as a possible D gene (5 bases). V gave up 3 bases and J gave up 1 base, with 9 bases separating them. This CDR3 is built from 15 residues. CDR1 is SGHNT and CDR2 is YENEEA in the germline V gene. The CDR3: CASSFSGVNTGELFF. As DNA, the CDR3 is TGTGCCAGCAGCTTCAGCGGAGTGAACACCGGGGAGCTGTTTTTT.

The CDR3 is CASSSLAPSTDTQYF. In nucleotides, the CDR3 is TGTGCCAGCAGTTCATTAGCCCCTAGCACAGATACGCAGTATTTT. The chain recombines TRBV28 with TRBJ2-3; D gene unclear. CDR3 length equals 15 residues. The V end lost 4 bases, the J end lost 0 bases, and 11 bases lay between the germline ends. CDR1 and CDR2 from the germline V gene are MDHEN and SYDVKM.

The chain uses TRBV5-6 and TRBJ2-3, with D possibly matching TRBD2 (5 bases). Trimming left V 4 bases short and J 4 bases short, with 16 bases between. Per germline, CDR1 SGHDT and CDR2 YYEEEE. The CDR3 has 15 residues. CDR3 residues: CASSGLGRRPDTQYF. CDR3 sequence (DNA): TGTGCCAGCAGCGGATTGGGCCGGAGGCCAGATACGCAGTATTTT.

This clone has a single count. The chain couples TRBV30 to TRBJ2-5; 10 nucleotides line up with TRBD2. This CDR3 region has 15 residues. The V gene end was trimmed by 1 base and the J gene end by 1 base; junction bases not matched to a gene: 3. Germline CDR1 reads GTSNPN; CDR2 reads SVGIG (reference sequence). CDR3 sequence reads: CAWSGLAGVQETQYF. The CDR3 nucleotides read TGTGCCTGGAGTGGGCTAGCGGGAGTCCAAGAGACCCAGTACTTC. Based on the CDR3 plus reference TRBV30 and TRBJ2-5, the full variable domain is SQTIHQWPATLVQPVGSPLSLECTVEGTSNPNLYWYRQAAGRGLQLLFYSVGIGQISSEVPQNLSASRPQDRQFILSSKKLLLSDSGFYLCAWSGLAGVQETQYFGPGTRLLVL.

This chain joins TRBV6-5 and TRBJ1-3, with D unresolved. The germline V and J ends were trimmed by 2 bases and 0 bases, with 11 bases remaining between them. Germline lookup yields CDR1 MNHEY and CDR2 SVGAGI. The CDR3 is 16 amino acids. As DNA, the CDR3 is TGTGCCAGCAGTTACGGTTCGCAGGACTCTGGAAACACCATATATTTT. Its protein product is CASSYGSQDSGNTIYF.

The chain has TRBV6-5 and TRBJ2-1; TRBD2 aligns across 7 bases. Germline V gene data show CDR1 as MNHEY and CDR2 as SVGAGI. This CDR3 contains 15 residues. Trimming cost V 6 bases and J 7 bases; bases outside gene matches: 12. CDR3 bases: TGTGCCAGCAGACTGGGGCAGGGAGGGTCTAATGAGCAGTTCTTC. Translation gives CASRLGQGGSNEQFF.

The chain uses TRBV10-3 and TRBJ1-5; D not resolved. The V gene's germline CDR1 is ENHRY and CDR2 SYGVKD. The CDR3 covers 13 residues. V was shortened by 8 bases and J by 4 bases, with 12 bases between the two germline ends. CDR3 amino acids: CAISREFNQPQHF. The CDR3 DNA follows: TGTGCCATCTCCCGAGAGTTTAATCAGCCCCAGCATTTT.

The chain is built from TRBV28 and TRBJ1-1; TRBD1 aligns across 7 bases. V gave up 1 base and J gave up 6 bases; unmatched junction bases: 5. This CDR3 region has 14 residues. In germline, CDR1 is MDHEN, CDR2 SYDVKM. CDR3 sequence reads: CASSLYRQGAEAFF. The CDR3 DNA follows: TGTGCCAGCAGTTTATATCGGCAGGGGGCTGAAGCTTTCTTT.

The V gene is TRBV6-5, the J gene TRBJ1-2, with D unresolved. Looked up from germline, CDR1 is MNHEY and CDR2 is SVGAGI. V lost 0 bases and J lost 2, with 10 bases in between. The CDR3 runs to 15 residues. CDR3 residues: CASSYSVGQNYGYTF. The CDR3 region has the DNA TGTGCCAGCAGTTACTCCGTGGGCCAGAACTATGGCTACACCTTC.

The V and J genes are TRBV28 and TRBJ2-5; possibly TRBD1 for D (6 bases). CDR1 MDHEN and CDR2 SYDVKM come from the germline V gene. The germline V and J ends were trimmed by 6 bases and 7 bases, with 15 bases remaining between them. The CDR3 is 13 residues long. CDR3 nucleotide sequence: TGTGCCAGCAGCCAAGGGACAATGGGGACCCAGTACTTC. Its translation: CASSQGTMGTQYF. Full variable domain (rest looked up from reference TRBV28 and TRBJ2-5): DVKVTQSSRYLVKRTGEKVFLECVQDMDHENMFWYRQDPGLGLRLIYFSYDVKMKEKGDIPEGYSVSREKKERFSLILESASTNQTSMYLCASSQGTMGTQYFGPGTRLLVL.

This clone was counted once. DNA of the CDR3: TGTGCCAGCAGCTCCTGGGGGAGGACTAACTATGGCTACACCTTC. It specifies CASSSWGRTNYGYTF. V gene TRBV7-9 combines with J gene TRBJ1-2; the D gene is possibly TRBD1 (5 bases). This CDR3 comprises 15 residues. The V end was cut by 4 bases, the J end by 0 bases, with 12 bases between. Germline assignment: CDR1 SEHNR and CDR2 FQNEAQ (reference sequence).

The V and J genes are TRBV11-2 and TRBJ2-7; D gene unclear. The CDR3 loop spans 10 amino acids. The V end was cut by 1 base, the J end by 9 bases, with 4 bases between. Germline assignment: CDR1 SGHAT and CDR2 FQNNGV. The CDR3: CASSLGGQYF. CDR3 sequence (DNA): TGTGCCAGCAGCTTAGGCGGGCAGTACTTC.